This T cell receptor (beta chain) is drawn from a study of chronic HIV infection and antiretroviral therapy. TCRdb passed the 5' RACE reads through MiXCR, listing each CDR3 protein once. The data show tens of thousands of distinct CDR3 sequences, approximately 7.4% seen once. This clonotype was observed many times. Input material: peripheral blood. The TCR comes from an adult who had HIV and had not received antiretroviral therapy, or was an uninfected healthy control (not recorded which).

As DNA, the CDR3 is TGTGCCAGCAGTCCGGACAGGGGGGGATCGGAGACCCAGTACTTC. Its translation is CASSPDRGGSETQYF. The chain joins TRBV2 to TRBJ2-5; 10 nucleotides agree with TRBD1. The V gene end was trimmed by 5 bases and the J gene end by 5 bases; junction bases not matched to a gene: 8. The CDR3 spans 15 residues. The V gene's germline CDR1 is SNHLY and CDR2 FYNNEI.